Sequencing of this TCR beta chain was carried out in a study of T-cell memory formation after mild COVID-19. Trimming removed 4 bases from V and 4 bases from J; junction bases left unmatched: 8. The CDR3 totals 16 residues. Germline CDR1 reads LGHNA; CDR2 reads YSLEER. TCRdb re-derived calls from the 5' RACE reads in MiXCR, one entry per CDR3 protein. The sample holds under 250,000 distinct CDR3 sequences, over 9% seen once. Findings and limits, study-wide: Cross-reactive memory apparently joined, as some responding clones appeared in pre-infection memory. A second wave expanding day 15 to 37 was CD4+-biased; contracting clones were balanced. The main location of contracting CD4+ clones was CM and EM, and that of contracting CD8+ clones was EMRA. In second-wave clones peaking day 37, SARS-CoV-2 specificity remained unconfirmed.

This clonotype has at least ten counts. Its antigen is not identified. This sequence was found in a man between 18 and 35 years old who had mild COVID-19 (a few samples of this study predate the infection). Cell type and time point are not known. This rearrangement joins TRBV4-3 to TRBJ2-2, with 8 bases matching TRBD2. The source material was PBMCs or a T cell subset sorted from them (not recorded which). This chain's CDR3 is CASSPASGGPTGELFF. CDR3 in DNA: TGCGCCAGCAGCCCGGCTTCGGGAGGGCCCACCGGGGAGCTGTTTTTT.